A single sample gave rise to the 31 T cell receptor beta chains below, sequenced in a study of spatial heterogeneity in lung cancer (dated by TCRdb to the late 2010s). Overall results and qualifications from the work: The number of expanded intratumoral alpha and beta TCRs correlated with the tumor nonsynonymous mutation count.

Their antigens remain unidentified. Library preparation used 5' RACE. Sequenced using a NextSeq 500. TCRdb reran the public reads through fastp at Q25 and MiXCR, keeping productive beta chains. CDR3 protein duplicates are merged, each entry listing the most common genes and DNA. The sample table records almost 7,000 distinct CDR3 sequences; roughly an eighth of these occur just once. The biggest ten clones account for 9.8% of the sample. What the time point label conveys for this sample: sample taken at primary tumor resection. Specimen: lung tumor tissue, collected at surgery. These receptor sequences come from a male donor with early-stage non-small cell lung cancer.

Notes on this clonotype: A library prepared for alpha chains yielded this beta chain as an off-target read; its size is of little meaning. The V and J genes are TRBV6-2 or TRBV6-3 and TRBJ2-5; D gene ambiguous. CDR1 and CDR2 (germline): MNHEY, SVGEGT. The CDR3 spans 12 residues. V lost 6 bases and J lost 4, with 9 bases in between. The CDR3 spells CASRQDGETQYF. Written as DNA, the CDR3 is TGTGCCAGCAGGCAGGACGGAGAGACCCAGTACTTC.

This clonotype has a count of ten or more. As an off-target read in a library built for alpha chains, this beta chain has a frequency of little significance. This chain's CDR3 is CASSPSQGRNQPQHF. In DNA, the CDR3 is TGTGCCAGCAGTCCCTCTCAGGGGCGGAATCAGCCCCAGCATTTT. The chain is built from TRBV6-6 and TRBJ1-5; possibly TRBD1 for D (6 bases). This CDR3 spans 15 amino acids. Per germline, CDR1 MNHNY and CDR2 SVGAGI (reference sequence). With 5 bases removed from V and 4 bases from J, the gap between germline ends came to 15 bases.

This clonotype was observed at least ten times. Because this beta chain is a stray read in a library intended to capture alpha chains, its abundance should not be given much weight. The DNA for the CDR3 is TGTGCCAGCAGCTTAGAGGGGCGGCTTGGTGGCTACACCTTC. Encoded protein: CASSLEGRLGGYTF. The chain carries TRBV7-9 and TRBJ1-2, with a possible D match to TRBD1 (5 bases). CDR3 length: 14 amino acids. Looked up from germline, CDR1 is SEHNR and CDR2 is FQNEAQ (reference sequence). Between the trimmed V and J ends, which lost 1 base and 7 bases, there was a span of 13 bases.

This clonotype ranks as medium-sized (0.01 to 0.1%). The library was built for alpha chains, so this beta chain is an off-target read and its size means little. The chain has TRBV19 and TRBJ2-4, with a possible D match to TRBD1 (5 bases). Looked up from germline, CDR1 is LNHDA and CDR2 is SQIVND (reference sequence). The V end was cut by 4 bases, the J end by 0 bases, with 19 bases between. The CDR3 has 18 residues. CDR3 nucleotide sequence: TGTGCCAGTAGTACATGGACAAGCCAACAGCTAGCCAAAAACATTCAGTACTTC. It specifies CASSTWTSQQLAKNIQYF.

Points on this clonotype: Little can be read into the size of this beta chain, an off-target read in a library designed for alpha chains. V usage is TRBV6-4 and J usage is TRBJ1-5; D call uncertain. The CDR3 totals 18 residues. Looked up from germline, CDR1 is MRHNA and CDR2 is SNTAGT. The V gene lost 5 bases and the J gene lost 0 bases, with 20 bases spanning the gap. CDR3: CASSTSLLGEHSNQPQHF. CDR3 DNA: TGTGCCAGCAGTACCTCTCTTCTGGGAGAACATAGCAATCAGCCCCAGCATTTT.

This clonotype came up many times. A library prepared for alpha chains yielded this beta chain as an off-target read; its size is of little meaning. J is TRBJ1-5 and V is TRBV14; 7 nucleotides align to TRBD1. In germline, CDR1 is SGHDN, CDR2 FVKESK. The V segment lost 4 bases and the J segment 8 bases; nucleotides outside the gene matches: 8. The CDR3 spans 14 residues. The CDR3 region is CASSPTGVGEPQHF. CDR3 DNA: TGTGCCAGCAGCCCTACAGGGGTCGGGGAGCCCCAGCATTTT.

For this clonotype: With the library built for alpha chains, this beta chain is off target and its frequency is not meaningful. This chain joins TRBV10-3 and TRBJ2-2; D is unclear. CDR1 ENHRY and CDR2 SYGVKD come from the germline V gene. The CDR3 totals 14 residues. V shed 2 bases and J shed 9 bases, with 13 bases lying between them. The CDR3 is CAISEETPNRELFF. CDR3 DNA sequence: TGTGCCATCAGTGAGGAGACCCCGAACCGGGAGCTGTTTTTT.

To note about this clonotype: Since the library was made to target alpha chains, this beta chain is a stray read and its abundance is not meaningful. The rearrangement uses TRBV28 and TRBJ2-5, with D tentatively TRBD2 (5 bases). The CDR3 sequence is 14 residues long. Between the trimmed V and J ends, which lost 2 bases and 1 base, there was a span of 8 bases. Germline CDR1 and CDR2: MDHEN and SYDVKM. The DNA of the CDR3 is TGTGCCAGCAGTTTAGCCGGAGGCCAAGAGACCCAGTACTTC. Its translation: CASSLAGGQETQYF.

A word on this clonotype: Because the library targeted alpha chains, this beta chain is an off-target read whose size means little. V is TRBV4-1 and J is TRBJ2-1, with 7 bases fitting TRBD2. Trimming took 0 bases from V and 7 from J; bases not matched to a gene: 6. Germline V gives CDR1 MGHRA, CDR2 YSYEKL. There are 15 residues in the CDR3. CDR3 DNA sequence: TGCGCCAGCAGCCAAGACAGGACTAGGACAAATGAGCAGTTCTTC. As protein: CASSQDRTRTNEQFF.

This clonotype was counted ten times or more. In a library made to pick up alpha chains, this beta chain is a stray read with a size that means little. This rearrangement joins TRBV6-5 to TRBJ2-2; no clear D gene. The ends were cut back, 0 bases at V and 6 bases at J, with 11 bases in the middle. CDR3 size: 15 residues. The V gene's germline CDR1 is MNHEY and CDR2 SVGAGI. The DNA for the CDR3 is TGTGCCAGCAGTTACTCGATCACTGGGGCCGGGGAGCTGTTTTTT. Encoded protein: CASSYSITGAGELFF.

This clonotype came up many times. For a library built for alpha chains, this beta chain is a stray read; little rests on its size. The chain joins TRBV12-3 or TRBV12-4 to TRBJ2-3, with D hard to call. The CDR3 has 16 amino acids. Trimming removed 0 bases at V and 1 base at J, with 11 bases between. The CDR3: CASSLAPATRTDTQYF. The CDR3, as DNA: TGTGCCAGCAGTTTAGCGCCAGCGACCCGCACAGATACGCAGTATTTT.

This clonotype was seen at least ten times. A library made for alpha chains picked up this beta chain off target, so its size means little. The chain has TRBV20-1 and TRBJ2-5; D gene ambiguous. The CDR3 sequence is 14 residues long. Germline V gene data show CDR1 as DFQATT and CDR2 as SNEGSKA (reference sequence). V lost 5 bases and J lost 4, with 17 bases in between. The chain's CDR3 is CSAPDIFRGETQYF. The CDR3 bases are TGCAGTGCTCCTGACATCTTTCGTGGAGAGACCCAGTACTTC.

This clonotype was counted a few times. As an off-target read in a library built for alpha chains, this beta chain has a frequency of little significance. This chain joins TRBV20-1 and TRBJ2-7, with D hard to call. Germline CDR1 is DFQATT and CDR2 is SNEGSKA (reference sequence). This CDR3 spans 13 amino acids. The V end was cut by 0 bases, the J end by 6 bases, with 12 bases between. The CDR3 reads CSARDSRLGEQYF. As DNA, the CDR3 is TGCAGTGCTAGAGACAGCCGCCTTGGCGAGCAGTACTTC.

By frequency in the sample, this clonotype is medium-sized. Found in a library prepared for alpha chains, this beta chain is an off-target read, and its abundance has little meaning. The rearrangement links TRBV18 to TRBJ1-1, with a possible D match to TRBD1 (5 bases). Trimming removed 3 bases at V and 0 bases at J, with 11 bases between. The CDR3 runs 15 residues. Germline V gene data show CDR1 as KGHSH and CDR2 as LQKENI. CDR3 in amino acids: CASSPQGSMNTEAFF. The DNA of the CDR3 is TGTGCCAGCTCACCCCAGGGATCCATGAACACTGAAGCTTTCTTT.

On this clonotype itself: This beta chain is a stray read from a library made for alpha chains; its abundance is not meaningful. J is TRBJ1-3 and V is TRBV11-3; 7 nucleotides line up with TRBD1. This CDR3 has 16 amino acids. The V and J ends lost 4 bases and 2 bases, in that order; junction bases with no gene match: 8. Germline assignment: CDR1 SGHNT and CDR2 YENEEA. CDR3 loop: CASSSRQGDPGNTIYF. CDR3 sequence (DNA): TGTGCCAGCAGCTCCAGACAGGGAGACCCTGGAAACACCATATATTTT.

This clonotype was observed at least ten times. Within a library made for alpha chains, this beta chain is off target, and its count is uninformative. This chain uses TRBV10-3 with TRBJ2-3; D unclear. Trimming took 2 bases from V and 1 from J, leaving 1 base between them. The CDR3 totals 12 residues. The V gene's germline CDR1 is ENHRY and CDR2 SYGVKD. The CDR3 sequence is CAISEGTDTQYF. As DNA, the CDR3 is TGTGCCATCAGTGAGGGCACAGATACGCAGTATTTT.

This clonotype has a count of ten or more. This beta chain is a stray sequence in a library constructed for alpha chains; its clone size is not meaningful. V and J are TRBV24-1 and TRBJ2-1; 11 nucleotides align to TRBD2. The germline V gene encodes CDR1 KGHDR and CDR2 SFDVKD. V lost 1 base and J lost 5; bases outside the gene matches: 6. This CDR3 spans 17 amino acids. The chain's CDR3 is CATSDFSTSGDNNEQFF. The CDR3 region has the DNA TGTGCCACCAGTGATTTCTCGACTAGCGGGGATAACAATGAGCAGTTCTTC.

This clonotype was seen more than once but under ten times. This beta chain lies outside the target of a library built for alpha chains; its clone size means little. The J gene is TRBJ2-7, the V gene TRBV27, with D uncertain. V was shortened by 3 bases and J by 1 base, with 10 bases between the two germline ends. The CDR3 is 14 residues long. Germline-derived CDR1 and CDR2 are MNHEY and SMNVEV (reference sequence). The CDR3 sequence is CASSLTLLSYEQYF. The CDR3 DNA follows: TGTGCCAGCAGTTTGACTCTCCTATCCTACGAGCAGTACTTC.

This clonotype showed up many times. Since the library was made to target alpha chains, this beta chain is a stray read and its abundance is not meaningful. The rearrangement links TRBV9 to TRBJ2-3; the D is unclear. The CDR3 is 12 amino acids. Germline loops: CDR1 SGDLS, CDR2 YYNGEE. V gave up 3 bases and J gave up 0 bases, with 2 bases separating them. The CDR3 DNA sequence: TGTGCCAGCAGCGCAAGCACAGATACGCAGTATTTT. It encodes CASSASTDTQYF.

Sample share makes this clonotype medium-sized. Because the library targeted alpha chains, this beta chain is an off-target read whose size means little. V gene TRBV9 combines with J gene TRBJ1-1; D perhaps matches TRBD1 (6 bases). Germline CDR1 and CDR2: SGDLS and YYNGEE. Trimming cost V 3 bases and J 2 bases, with 11 bases left between them. The CDR3 is 14 amino acids. Here the CDR3 DNA reads TGTGCCAGCAGCGGACAGGTTGGTAACACTGAAGCTTTCTTT. Protein sequence: CASSGQVGNTEAFF.

This clonotype was observed a handful of times. In a library made to pick up alpha chains, this beta chain is a stray read with a size that means little. The rearrangement joins TRBV10-1 to TRBJ2-3; 9 nucleotides align to TRBD1. This CDR3 has 16 residues. Germline V lookup: CDR1 WNHNN, CDR2 SYGVQD (reference sequence). J gave up 0 bases and V 4 bases, and 5 bases lay outside the gene matches. CDR3 DNA sequence: TGCGCCAGCAGTGCAATACAGGGGGCGAGCACAGATACGCAGTATTTT. As protein: CASSAIQGASTDTQYF.

Relative to its sample, this clonotype is medium-sized. This beta chain is a stray sequence in a library constructed for alpha chains; its clone size is not meaningful. V is TRBV7-9 and J is TRBJ2-2; D gene ambiguous. The V end was cut by 3 bases, the J end by 1 base, with 12 bases between. CDR1 SEHNR and CDR2 FQNEAQ come from the germline V gene (reference sequence). The CDR3 has 16 amino acids. The CDR3 here is CASSLYLLGNTGELFF. DNA of the CDR3: TGTGCCAGCAGCTTGTATTTGTTGGGGAACACCGGGGAGCTGTTTTTT.

Of note for this clonotype: Since it is a stray read in a library aimed at alpha chains, this beta chain has a size that is not meaningful. V is TRBV13 and J is TRBJ2-2; D not resolved. V lost 1 base to trimming and J lost 3 bases, with 3 bases between them. CDR3 length: 13 amino acids. The germline gives CDR1 PRHDT, CDR2 FYEKMQ (reference sequence). The CDR3 region has the DNA TGTGCCAGCAGCTTAGATCACACCGGGGAGCTGTTTTTT. Translation: CASSLDHTGELFF.

This clonotype was detected ten times or more. Being off target in a library aimed at alpha chains, this beta chain has a size of little meaning. V gene TRBV6-5 combines with J gene TRBJ2-6; D remains ambiguous. The V end lost 4 bases, the J end lost 0 bases, and 19 bases lay between the germline ends. The germline gives CDR1 MNHEY, CDR2 SVGAGI. There are 19 residues in the CDR3. The CDR3 bases are TGTGCCAGCAGTTTAACGTTTACCCCTACTCGCTCTGGGGCCAACGTCCTGACTTTC. Translating gives CASSLTFTPTRSGANVLTF.

By share of the sample, this clonotype is medium-sized (0.01 to 0.1%). Found in a library prepared for alpha chains, this beta chain is an off-target read, and its abundance has little meaning. V gene TRBV9 combines with J gene TRBJ2-3, with 7 bases aligning to TRBD2. The germline V gene encodes CDR1 SGDLS and CDR2 YYNGEE. The CDR3 runs to 14 residues. V was pared by 0 bases and J by 3 bases, with 1 base of the junction left unmatched. Written as DNA, the CDR3 is TGTGCCAGCAGCGTAGAACTAGCGACAGATACGCAGTATTTT. Translated: CASSVELATDTQYF.

In its sample, this clonotype was seen many times. This beta chain was picked up by a library intended for alpha chains and is off target, so its count carries little meaning. This chain links TRBV7-2 with TRBJ1-3; D gene ambiguous. Trimming stripped 6 bases from V and 0 bases from J, with 6 bases between. CDR3 length equals 13 residues. Germline CDR1 is SGHTA and CDR2 is FQGNSA. DNA for the CDR3: TGTGCCAGCAGGAGGAGCTCTGGAAACACCATATATTTT. Its translation is CASRRSSGNTIYF.

By share, this clonotype ranks as medium-sized. This beta chain lies outside the target of a library built for alpha chains; its clone size means little. The chain links TRBV6-5 to TRBJ2-7; 8 bases align to TRBD1. Germline CDR1 and CDR2: MNHEY and SVGAGI. The V gene end was trimmed by 0 bases and the J gene end by 8 bases; junction bases not matched to a gene: 9. This CDR3 comprises 15 residues. The CDR3 loop is CASSYSRAGGDKQYF. The CDR3 nucleotides are TGTGCCAGCAGTTACTCGAGGGCAGGGGGCGATAAGCAGTACTTC.

This clonotype has just a few counts. Since it is a stray read in a library aimed at alpha chains, this beta chain has a size that is not meaningful. V and J are TRBV11-2 and TRBJ2-5; D is undetermined. The CDR3 has 15 residues. Germline CDR1 reads SGHAT; CDR2 reads FQNNGV. Trimming cost V 6 bases and J 3 bases, with 17 bases left between them. CDR3 DNA: TGTGCCAGCAGACCACGGTCCGAATTTAAAGAGACCCAGTACTTC. It yields the protein CASRPRSEFKETQYF.

This clonotype was recorded many times. Within a library made for alpha chains, this beta chain is off target, and its count is uninformative. J is TRBJ2-2 and V is TRBV7-9, with 10 bases matching TRBD1. V gave up 5 bases and J gave up 8 bases; unmatched junction bases: 5. CDR3 length equals 14 residues. The germline gives CDR1 SEHNR, CDR2 FQNEAQ (reference sequence). DNA for the CDR3: TGTGCCAGCAGCGTGGACAGGGGGAGAGGGGAGCTGTTTTTT. This gives the protein CASSVDRGRGELFF. Variable domain in full (rest from reference TRBV7-9 and TRBJ2-2): DTGVSQNPRHKITKRGQNVTFRCDPISEHNRLYWYRQTLGQGPEFLTYFQNEAQLEKSRLLSDRFSAERPKGSFSTLEIQRTEQGDSAMYLCASSVDRGRGELFFGEGSRLTVL.

This clonotype was picked up many times. Since it is a stray read in a library aimed at alpha chains, this beta chain has a size that is not meaningful. The chain has TRBV29-1 and TRBJ2-7, with TRBD2 as a possible D gene (5 bases). Germline assignment: CDR1 SQVTM and CDR2 ANQGSEA. Trimming removed 7 bases from V and 3 bases from J, with 13 bases in between. This CDR3 region has 12 residues. CDR3 loop: CSASHGIYEQYF. CDR3 nucleotide sequence: TGCAGCGCCTCCCACGGGATCTACGAGCAGTACTTC.

The table lists this clonotype with many counts. Because this beta chain is a stray read in a library intended to capture alpha chains, its abundance should not be given much weight. This sequence joins TRBV29-1 and TRBJ1-1; no reliable D call. Germline V gives CDR1 SQVTM, CDR2 ANQGSEA. Trimming removed 4 bases from V and 3 bases from J, with 12 bases in between. The CDR3 totals 13 residues. The CDR3 loop is CSVVWYRDTEAFF. DNA of the CDR3: TGCAGCGTTGTCTGGTATAGGGACACTGAAGCTTTCTTT.